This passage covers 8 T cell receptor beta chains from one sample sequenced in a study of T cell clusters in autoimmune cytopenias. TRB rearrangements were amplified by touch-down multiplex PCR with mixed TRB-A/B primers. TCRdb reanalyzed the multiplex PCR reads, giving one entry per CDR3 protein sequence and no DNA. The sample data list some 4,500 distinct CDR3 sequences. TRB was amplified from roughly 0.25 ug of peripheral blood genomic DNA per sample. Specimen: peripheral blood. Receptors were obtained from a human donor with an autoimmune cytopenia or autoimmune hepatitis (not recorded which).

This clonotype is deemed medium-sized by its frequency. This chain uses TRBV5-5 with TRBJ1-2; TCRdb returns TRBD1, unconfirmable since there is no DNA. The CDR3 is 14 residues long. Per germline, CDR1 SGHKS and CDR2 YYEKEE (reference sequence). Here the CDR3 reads CASSLANRDGGYTF.

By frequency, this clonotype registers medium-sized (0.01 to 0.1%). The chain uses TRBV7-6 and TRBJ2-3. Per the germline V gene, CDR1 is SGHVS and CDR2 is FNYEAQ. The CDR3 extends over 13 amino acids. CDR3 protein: CASSLELRRTQYF.

The CDR3 protein is CAWSVIAGQGNGYTF. This chain joins TRBV30 and TRBJ1-2; TCRdb proposes TRBD1, but this gene call is untestable without DNA. Per the germline V gene, CDR1 is GTSNPN and CDR2 is SVGIG (reference sequence). The CDR3 covers 15 residues. Supplemented by reference TRBV30 and TRBJ1-2, the full variable domain reads SQTIHQWPATLVQPVGSPLSLECTVEGTSNPNLYWYRQAAGRGLQLLFYSVGIGQISSEVPQNLSASRPQDRQFILSSKKLLLSDSGFYLCAWSVIAGQGNGYTFGSGTRLTVV.

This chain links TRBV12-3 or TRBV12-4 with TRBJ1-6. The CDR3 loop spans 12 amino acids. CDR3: CASSLSGSPLHF.

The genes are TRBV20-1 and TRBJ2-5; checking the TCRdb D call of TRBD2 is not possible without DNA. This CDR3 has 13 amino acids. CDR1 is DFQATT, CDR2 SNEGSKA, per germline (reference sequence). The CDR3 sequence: CSASSLRRETQYF.

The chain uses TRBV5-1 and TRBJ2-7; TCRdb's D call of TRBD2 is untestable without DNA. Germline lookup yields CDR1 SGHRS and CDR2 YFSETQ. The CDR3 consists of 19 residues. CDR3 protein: CASSLAGTSGGVVSYEQYF.

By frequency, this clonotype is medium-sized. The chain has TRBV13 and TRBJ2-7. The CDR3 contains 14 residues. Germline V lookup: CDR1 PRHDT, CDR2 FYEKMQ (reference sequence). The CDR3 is CASSLGRLDYEQYF.

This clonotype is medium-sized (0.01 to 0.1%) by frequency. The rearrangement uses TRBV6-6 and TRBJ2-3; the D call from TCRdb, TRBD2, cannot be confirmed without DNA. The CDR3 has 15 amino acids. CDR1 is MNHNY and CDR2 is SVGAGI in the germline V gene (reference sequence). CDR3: CASSYGLGGTDTQYF.